Below, 13 T cell receptor beta chains from the same sample are listed, as sequenced in a study of T cells in tumors after PD-1 blockade. The protocol was immunoSEQ multiplex PCR, while the TCRdb copy is restricted to in-frame clones and leaves out a portion. The data contain fewer than 25,000 clones, around four fifths of them singletons. The material sequenced was PBMCs, taken after anti-PD-1 treatment. These receptors were taken from a human donor with basal cell carcinoma.

The chain links TRBV29-1 to TRBJ2-1, with a possible D match to TRBD2 (5 bases). Trimming cost V 2 bases and J 7 bases, with 15 bases left between them. The CDR3 is 14 amino acids. Germline assignment: CDR1 SQVTM and CDR2 ANQGSEA. The CDR3 loop is CSVELALLANEQFF. The CDR3 DNA is TGCAGCGTTGAATTAGCGTTGCTGGCAAATGAGCAGTTCTTC.

The chain is built from TRBV10-1 and TRBJ2-3; unclear D gene. V gave up 3 bases and J gave up 5 bases, with 3 bases separating them. This CDR3 comprises 11 residues. Germline CDR1 and CDR2: WNHNN and SYGVQD (reference sequence). The CDR3 protein is CASSEKDTQYF. CDR3 in DNA: TGCGCCAGCAGTGAAAAAGATACGCAGTATTTT.

The chain has TRBV27 and TRBJ1-1, with 11 bases aligning to TRBD1. The V and J ends lost 3 bases and 1 base, in that order; junction bases with no gene match: 1. The CDR3 sequence is 15 residues long. CDR1 and CDR2 (germline): MNHEY, SMNVEV (reference sequence). This CDR3 is CASSLGTGGNTEAFF. In DNA form, the CDR3 reads TGTGCCAGCAGTTTGGGGACAGGGGGGAACACTGAAGCTTTCTTT.

The J gene is TRBJ1-5, the V gene TRBV15; no firm D call. The CDR3 is made up of 13 amino acids. V was pared by 5 bases and J by 1 base, with 6 bases between. Germline values: CDR1 LNHNV, CDR2 YYDKDF (reference sequence). CDR3 residues: CATSDKSNQPQHF. The CDR3 DNA reads as TGTGCCACCAGCGACAAGAGCAATCAGCCCCAGCATTTT.

The chain carries TRBV6-1 and TRBJ2-7; D unclear. The V gene lost 0 bases and the J gene lost 12 bases, with 12 bases spanning the gap. This CDR3 comprises 12 residues. Germline V gives CDR1 MNHNS, CDR2 SASEGT. CDR3 region: CASSEARRRGYF. The CDR3 coding sequence is TGTGCCAGCAGTGAAGCACGTCGAAGAGGGTACTTC.

The V gene is TRBV7-9, the J gene TRBJ1-2; TRBD1 is a possible D gene (5 bases). The ends were cut back, 4 bases at V and 8 bases at J, with 11 bases in the middle. CDR3 length: 12 residues. Germline V lookup: CDR1 SEHNR, CDR2 FQNEAQ (reference sequence). The CDR3 sequence: CASSSGTGGYTF. The DNA of the CDR3 is TGTGCCAGCAGCTCCGGGACGGGCGGCTACACCTTC.

The rearrangement uses TRBV19 and TRBJ2-3; D is unresolved. This CDR3 is built from 14 residues. Germline V gene lookup returns CDR1 LNHDA and CDR2 SQIVND (reference sequence). Trimming took off 10 bases at V and 1 base at J, with 15 bases between the two ends. CDR3 in amino acids: CATSNAKGTDTQYF. Written as DNA, the CDR3 is TGTGCCACCTCCAACGCGAAGGGCACAGATACGCAGTATTTT.

The chain couples TRBV2 to TRBJ1-2; D unclear. CDR3 size: 16 residues. The germline V gene has CDR1 SNHLY and CDR2 FYNNEI. V was shortened by 1 base and J by 1 base, with 13 bases between the two germline ends. DNA for the CDR3: TGTGCCAGCAGTGAAGTAAGACAAGACGTTAACTATGGCTACACCTTC. Translating gives CASSEVRQDVNYGYTF.

This chain links TRBV11-3 with TRBJ2-5, with 9 bases lining up with TRBD1. This CDR3 contains 16 residues. With V trimmed by 1 base and J by 1 base, 4 bases remained unmatched. Germline V gives CDR1 SGHNT, CDR2 YENEEA. Here the CDR3 reads CASSLGNRGPQETQYF. DNA for the CDR3: TGTGCCAGCAGCTTAGGAAACAGGGGGCCCCAAGAGACCCAGTACTTC.

This sequence joins TRBV5-6 and TRBJ2-7; D not certain. Trimming cost V 0 bases and J 1 base, with 8 bases left between them. CDR1 is SGHDT, CDR2 YYEEEE, per germline. The CDR3 extends over 14 amino acids. The CDR3 DNA sequence: TGTGCCAGCAGCTTGGCCGTCGGTTCCTACGAGCAGTACTTC. Translated, it gives CASSLAVGSYEQYF.

The J gene is TRBJ1-5, the V gene TRBV30, with D unclear. V was trimmed by 2 bases and J by 6 bases, leaving 17 bases between them. Germline lookup yields CDR1 GTSNPN and CDR2 SVGIG (reference sequence). This CDR3 has 15 residues. For the CDR3, the DNA is TGTGCCTGGAGTTCTCAGTCGGGAGGAGTTCAGCCCCAGCATTTT. The encoded protein is CAWSSQSGGVQPQHF.

CDR3 sequence: CAWSGPRGDIQYF. The CDR3 coding sequence is TGTGCCTGGAGTGGACCTAGGGGGGACATTCAGTACTTC. The chain couples TRBV30 to TRBJ2-4, with D perhaps given as TRBD1 or TRBD2 (6 bases each). The CDR3 has 13 residues. Per the germline V gene, CDR1 is GTSNPN and CDR2 is SVGIG (reference sequence). With 1 base removed from V and 8 bases from J, the gap between germline ends came to 12 bases.

V usage is TRBV28 and J usage is TRBJ2-6; D is perhaps TRBD1 or TRBD2 (6 bases each). Germline CDR1 is MDHEN and CDR2 is SYDVKM. The length of the CDR3 is 15 residues. V lost 5 bases, J lost 4 bases, and 12 bases lay in between. DNA of the CDR3: TGTGCCAGCAGTAAAGGGGGGCTCGGGGCCAACGTCCTGACTTTC. This codes for CASSKGGLGANVLTF.